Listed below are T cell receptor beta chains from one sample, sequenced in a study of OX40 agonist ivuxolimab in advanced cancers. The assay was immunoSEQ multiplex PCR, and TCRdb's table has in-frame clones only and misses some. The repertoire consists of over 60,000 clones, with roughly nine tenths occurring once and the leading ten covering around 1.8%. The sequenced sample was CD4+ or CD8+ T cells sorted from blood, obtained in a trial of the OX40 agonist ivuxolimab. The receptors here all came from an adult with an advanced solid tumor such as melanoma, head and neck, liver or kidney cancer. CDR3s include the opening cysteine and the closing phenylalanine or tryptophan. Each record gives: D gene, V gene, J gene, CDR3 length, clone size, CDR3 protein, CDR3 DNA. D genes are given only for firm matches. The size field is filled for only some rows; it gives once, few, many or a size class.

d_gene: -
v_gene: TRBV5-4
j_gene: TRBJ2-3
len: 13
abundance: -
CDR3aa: CASSADRRGTQYF
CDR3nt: TGTGCCAGCAGCGCCGACAGGCGGGGTACGCAGTATTTT

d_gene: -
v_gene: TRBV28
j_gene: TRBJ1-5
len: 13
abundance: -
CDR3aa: CASRRDGNQPQHF
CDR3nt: TGTGCCAGCAGACGGGACGGGAATCAGCCCCAGCATTTT

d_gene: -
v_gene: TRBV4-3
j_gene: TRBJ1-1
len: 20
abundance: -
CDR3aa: CASSQDLRQGHISRDTEAFF
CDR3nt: TGCGCCAGCAGCCAAGATCTCCGCCAGGGGCATATAAGTAGGGACACTGAAGCTTTCTTT

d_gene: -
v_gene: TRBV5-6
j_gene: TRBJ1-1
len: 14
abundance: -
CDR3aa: CASSRPPAGGEAFF
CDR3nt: TGTGCCAGCAGCCGACCGCCTGCTGGGGGTGAAGCTTTCTTT

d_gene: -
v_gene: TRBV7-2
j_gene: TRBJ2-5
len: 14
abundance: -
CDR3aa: CASSSGSAQETQYF
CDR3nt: TGTGCCAGCAGCTCGGGTAGCGCGCAAGAGACCCAGTACTTC

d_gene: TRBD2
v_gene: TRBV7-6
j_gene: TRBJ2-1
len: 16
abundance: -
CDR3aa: CASSLFSPSGTGEQFF
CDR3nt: TGTGCCAGCAGCTTATTTAGTCCCAGCGGGACCGGTGAGCAGTTCTTC

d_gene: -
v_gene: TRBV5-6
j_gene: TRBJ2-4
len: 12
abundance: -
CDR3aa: CASSLGGAIQYF
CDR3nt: TGTGCCAGCAGCTTGGGGGGGGCCATTCAGTACTTC

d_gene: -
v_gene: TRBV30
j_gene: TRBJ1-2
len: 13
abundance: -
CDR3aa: CAWSAGGGYGYTF
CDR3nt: TGTGCCTGGAGCGCGGGGGGAGGCTACGGCTACACCTTC

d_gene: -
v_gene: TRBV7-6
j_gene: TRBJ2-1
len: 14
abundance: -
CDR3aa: CASSLSAAYNEQFF
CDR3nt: TGTGCCAGCAGCTTATCGGCAGCGTACAATGAGCAGTTCTTC

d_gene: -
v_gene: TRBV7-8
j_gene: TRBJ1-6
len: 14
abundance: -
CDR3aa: CASSLDGYNSPLHF
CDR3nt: TGTGCCAGCAGCTTAGATGGCTATAATTCACCCCTCCACTTT

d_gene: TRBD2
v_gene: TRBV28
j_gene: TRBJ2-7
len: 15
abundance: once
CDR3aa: CASSSEGLAGTEQYF
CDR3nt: TGTGCCAGCAGTTCAGAGGGACTAGCGGGAACCGAGCAGTACTTC

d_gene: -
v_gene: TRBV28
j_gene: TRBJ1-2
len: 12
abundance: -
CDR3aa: CASSLSLSGYTF
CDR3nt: TGTGCCAGCAGTTTAAGTCTCAGTGGCTACACCTTC

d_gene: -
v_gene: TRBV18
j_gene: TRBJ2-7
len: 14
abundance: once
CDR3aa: CASSPLGGDDEQYF
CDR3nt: TGTGCCAGCTCACCACTCGGGGGCGACGACGAGCAGTACTTC

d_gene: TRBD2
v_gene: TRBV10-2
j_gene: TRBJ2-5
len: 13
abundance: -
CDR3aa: CASSGGVGETQYF
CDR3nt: TGCGCCAGCAGCGGGGGGGTAGGGGAGACCCAGTACTTC

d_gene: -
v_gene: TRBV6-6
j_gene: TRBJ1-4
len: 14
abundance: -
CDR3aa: CASSTGTSGEKLFF
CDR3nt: TGTGCCAGCAGTACCGGGACCTCGGGTGAAAAACTGTTTTTT

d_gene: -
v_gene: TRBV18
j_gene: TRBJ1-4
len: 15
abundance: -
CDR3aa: CASSPLGQPLEKLFF
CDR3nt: TGTGCCAGCTCACCACTGGGGCAGCCTCTTGAAAAACTGTTTTTT

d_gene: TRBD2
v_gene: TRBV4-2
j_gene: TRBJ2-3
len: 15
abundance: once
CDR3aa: CASRGGEGSVSTQYF
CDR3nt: TGTGCCAGCAGGGGCGGGGAGGGTTCGGTTTCTACGCAGTATTTT

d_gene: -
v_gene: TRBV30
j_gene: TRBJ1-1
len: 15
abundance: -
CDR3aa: CAWAEQGYMNTEAFF
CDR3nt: TGTGCCTGGGCTGAACAGGGTTACATGAACACTGAAGCTTTCTTT

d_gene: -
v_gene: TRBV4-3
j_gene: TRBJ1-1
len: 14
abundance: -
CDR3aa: CASSQVVRDTEAFF
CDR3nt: TGCGCCAGCAGCCAAGTGGTCAGGGACACTGAAGCTTTCTTT

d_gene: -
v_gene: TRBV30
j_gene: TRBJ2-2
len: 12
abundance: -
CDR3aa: CAWSGYTGELFF
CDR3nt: TGTGCCTGGAGTGGGTATACCGGGGAGCTGTTTTTT

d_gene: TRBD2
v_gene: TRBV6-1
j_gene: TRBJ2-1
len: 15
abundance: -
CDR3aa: CASSEIGTSGNEQFF
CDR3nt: TGTGCCAGCAGTGAAATCGGGACTAGCGGCAATGAGCAGTTCTTC

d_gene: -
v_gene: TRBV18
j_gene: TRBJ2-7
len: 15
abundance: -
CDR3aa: CASSLGAGISYEQYF
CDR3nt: TGTGCCAGCTCACTGGGAGCAGGGATTTCCTACGAGCAGTACTTC

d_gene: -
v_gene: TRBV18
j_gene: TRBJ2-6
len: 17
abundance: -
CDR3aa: CASSSGAQLSGANVLTF
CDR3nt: TGTGCCAGCTCATCAGGCGCGCAGCTCTCTGGGGCCAACGTCCTGACTTTC

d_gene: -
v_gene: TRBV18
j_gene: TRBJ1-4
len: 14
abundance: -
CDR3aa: CASSPPGDGEKLFF
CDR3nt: TGTGCCAGCTCACCACCGGGGGATGGGGAAAAACTGTTTTTT

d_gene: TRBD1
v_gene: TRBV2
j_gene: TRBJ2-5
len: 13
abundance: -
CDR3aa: CAGQGARQETQYF
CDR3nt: TGTGCCGGACAGGGGGCGCGGCAAGAGACCCAGTACTTC

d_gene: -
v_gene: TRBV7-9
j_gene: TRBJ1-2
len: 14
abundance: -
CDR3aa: CASSLSRGPYGYTF
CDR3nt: TGTGCCAGCAGCTTAAGTCGTGGCCCCTATGGCTACACCTTC

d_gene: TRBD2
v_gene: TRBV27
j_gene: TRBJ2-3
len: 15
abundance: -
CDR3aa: CASSLAGFSTDTQYF
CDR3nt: TGTGCCAGCAGTCTAGCGGGGTTTAGCACAGATACGCAGTATTTT

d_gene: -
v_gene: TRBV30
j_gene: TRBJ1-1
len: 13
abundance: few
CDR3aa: CGMRRQPNTEAFF
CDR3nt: TGTGGTATGAGGCGCCAGCCGAACACTGAAGCTTTCTTT

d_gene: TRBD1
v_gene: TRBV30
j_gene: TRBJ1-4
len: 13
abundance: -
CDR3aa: CAWRRGPNEKLFF
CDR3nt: TGTGCCTGGAGGAGGGGGCCTAATGAAAAACTGTTTTTT

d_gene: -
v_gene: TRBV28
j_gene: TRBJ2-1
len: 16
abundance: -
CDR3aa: CASSFYLRAERDEQFF
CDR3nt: TGTGCCAGCAGTTTTTATTTACGGGCGGAGAGAGATGAGCAGTTCTTC

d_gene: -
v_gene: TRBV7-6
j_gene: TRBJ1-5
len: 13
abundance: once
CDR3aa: CASSSYYNQPQHF
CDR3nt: TGTGCCAGCAGCTCCTATTACAATCAGCCCCAGCATTTT

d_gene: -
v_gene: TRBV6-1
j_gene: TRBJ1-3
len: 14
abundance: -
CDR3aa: CASRDASSGNTIYF
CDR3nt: TGTGCCAGCAGAGACGCCTCCTCTGGAAACACCATATATTTT

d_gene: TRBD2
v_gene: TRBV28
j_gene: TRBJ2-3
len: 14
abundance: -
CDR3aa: CASRGGGAKDTQYF
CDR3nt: TGTGCCAGCCGGGGCGGGGGGGCAAAAGATACGCAGTATTTT

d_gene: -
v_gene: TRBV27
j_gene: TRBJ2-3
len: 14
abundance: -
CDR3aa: CASSLGRNTDTQYF
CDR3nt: TGTGCCAGCAGTCTGGGACGAAACACAGATACGCAGTATTTT

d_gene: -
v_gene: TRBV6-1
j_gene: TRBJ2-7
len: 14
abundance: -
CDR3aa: CASSPGQASYEQYF
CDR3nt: TGTGCCAGCAGTCCCGGGCAGGCCTCCTACGAGCAGTACTTC

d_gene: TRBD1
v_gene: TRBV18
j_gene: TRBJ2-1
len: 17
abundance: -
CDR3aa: CASSPRSTGSSYNEQFF
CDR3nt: TGTGCCAGCTCACCCAGGTCGACAGGGAGCTCCTACAATGAGCAGTTCTTC

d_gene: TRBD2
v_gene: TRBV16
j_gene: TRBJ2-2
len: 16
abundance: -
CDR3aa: CASIPTGGPDTGELFF
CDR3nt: TGTGCCAGCATCCCGACGGGGGGGCCTGACACCGGGGAGCTGTTTTTT

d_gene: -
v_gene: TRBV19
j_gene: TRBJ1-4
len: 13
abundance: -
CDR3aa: CASKYGANEKLFF
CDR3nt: TGTGCCAGTAAATACGGAGCTAATGAAAAACTGTTTTTT

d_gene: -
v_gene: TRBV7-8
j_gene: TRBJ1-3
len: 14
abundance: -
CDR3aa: CASSTQVSGNTIYF
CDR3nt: TGTGCCAGCAGCACCCAGGTTTCGGGAAACACCATATATTTT

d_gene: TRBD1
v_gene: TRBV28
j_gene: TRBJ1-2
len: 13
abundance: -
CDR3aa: CASSRGTGYGYTF
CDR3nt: TGTGCCAGCAGTCGCGGGACAGGCTATGGCTACACCTTC

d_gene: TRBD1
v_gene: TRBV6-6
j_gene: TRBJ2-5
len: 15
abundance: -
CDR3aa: CASRNGQGGQETQYF
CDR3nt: TGTGCCAGCAGAAACGGACAGGGTGGACAAGAGACCCAGTACTTC

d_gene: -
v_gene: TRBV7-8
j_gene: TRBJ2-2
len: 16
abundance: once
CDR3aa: CASSQGNSQNTGELFF
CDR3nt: TGTGCCAGCAGCCAAGGAAACAGCCAGAACACCGGGGAGCTGTTTTTT